This T cell receptor (beta chain) was found in a study of T cell responses to AZD1222 COVID-19 vaccine. Findings of the study overall: Spike was spanned by vaccine-associated CD4 TCRs, with dominance at 160-218 and 743-854. Clonal diversity may have been underestimated, and the donors were mostly white British, with more females than males. Baseline serostatus was positive in only six AZD1222 recipients. Unmutated variant regions are reportedly the target of nearly half of TCRs that are spike-specific.

Germline assignment: CDR1 LGHNA and CDR2 YNFKEQ. There are 16 residues in the CDR3. V was clipped by 0 bases and J by 7 bases; unmatched bases: 10. Only one count was recorded for this clone. What it recognizes is unknown. The table came from immunoSEQ multiplex PCR; TCRdb's copy has only in-frame clones and leaves some out. The table lists around 150,000 clones, approximately 90% of them singletons. The sequences come from peripheral blood, collected on day 0 of MenACWY control vaccination. The chain links TRBV4-2 to TRBJ1-2; 8 bases are shared with TRBD1. The origin of this receptor is an adult in good health. CDR3 DNA: TGTGCCAGCAGCCAAGACAGGGGGCACGTATATGGTGGCTACACCTTC. Residues: CASSQDRGHVYGGYTF.